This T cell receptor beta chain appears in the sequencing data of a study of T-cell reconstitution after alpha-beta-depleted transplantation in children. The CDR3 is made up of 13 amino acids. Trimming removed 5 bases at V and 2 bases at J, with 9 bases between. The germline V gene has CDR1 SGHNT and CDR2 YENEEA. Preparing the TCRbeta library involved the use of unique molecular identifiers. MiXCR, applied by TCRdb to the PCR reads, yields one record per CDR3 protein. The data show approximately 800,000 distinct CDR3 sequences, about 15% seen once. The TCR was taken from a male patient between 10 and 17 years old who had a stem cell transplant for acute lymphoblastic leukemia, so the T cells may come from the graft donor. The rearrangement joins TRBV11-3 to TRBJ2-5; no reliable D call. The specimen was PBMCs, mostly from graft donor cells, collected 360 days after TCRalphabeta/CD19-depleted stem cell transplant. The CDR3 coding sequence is TGTGCCAGCAGCATCTACTCGCAAGAGACCCAGTACTTC. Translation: CASSIYSQETQYF. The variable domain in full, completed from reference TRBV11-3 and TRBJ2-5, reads EAGVVQSPRYKIIEKKQPVAFWCNPISGHNTLYWYLQNLGQGPELLIRYENEEAVDDSQLPKDRFSAERLKGVDSTLKIQPAELGDSAVYLCASSIYSQETQYFGPGTRLLVL.